Included here is one T cell receptor beta chain sequence, with context. Its antigen is unknown. This record comes from a study of OX40 agonist ivuxolimab in advanced cancers. Study as a whole: A mean age of approximately 58 years, range roughly 20 to 79, was recorded, and 70% to 85% were male. Checkpoint inhibitors had been given previously to around 38% of patients.

Notes on the study in general: The study did not work out the antigen specificity of the expanded peripheral T cells.

V was cut by 3 bases and J by 3 bases, with 12 bases left in between. The germline CDR1 and CDR2 sequences are SGHVS and FNYEAQ. The CDR3 is 14 amino acids. The repertoire was sequenced with immunoSEQ multiplex PCR; TCRdb's copy has only in-frame clones and lacks some. Here the sample spans more than 40,000 clones, roughly 90% being singletons. The TCR originated in an adult with an advanced solid tumor such as melanoma, head and neck, liver or kidney cancer. This sample comprised CD4+ or CD8+ T cells sorted from blood, obtained in a trial of the OX40 agonist ivuxolimab. V gene TRBV7-6 combines with J gene TRBJ2-7; D might be TRBD2 (6 bases). CDR3 in DNA: TGTGCCAGCAGCTTGGGGGGACTGCTCTACGAGCAGTACTTC. This sequence encodes CASSLGGLLYEQYF. The full variable domain, in which reference TRBV7-6 and TRBJ2-7 provide the parts outside the CDR3, is GAGVSQSPRYKVTKRGQDVALRCDPISGHVSLYWYRQALGQGPEFLTYFNYEAQQDKSGLPNDRFSAERPEGSISTLTIQRTEQRDSAMYRCASSLGGLLYEQYFGPGTRLTVT.